Shown below are 15 T cell receptor beta chains from a single sample sequenced in a study of CD8 T cells in ankylosing spondylitis (dated by TCRdb to the late 2010s). The library was made by 5' RACE. These reads were obtained on an Illumina HiSeq 2500. Using fastp trimming at Q25 and MiXCR clonotype assembly, TCRdb reanalyzed the public sequencing data and kept in-frame beta chains. Rows with one shared CDR3 protein collapse into an entry with the most common genes and DNA. The sample yields under 15,000 distinct CDR3 sequences; more than 2.5% were counted once. 7.5% to 9% of the sample comes from the top ten. The sample comprised blood, either unsorted or a sorted T cell fraction (not recorded which). The receptors shown here come from a male donor with ankylosing spondylitis or in good health (not recorded which).

This clonotype was seen repeatedly, ten times or more. The J gene is TRBJ2-1, the V gene TRBV9; 11 bases line up with TRBD2. V lost 0 bases, J lost 2 bases, and 1 base stayed unmatched. Germline lookup yields CDR1 SGDLS and CDR2 YYNGEE. The CDR3 is made up of 16 amino acids. CDR3 loop: CASSVGLAGPYNEQFF. CDR3 coding DNA: TGTGCCAGCAGCGTAGGACTAGCGGGGCCCTACAATGAGCAGTTCTTC. Complete variable domain (other parts from reference TRBV9 and TRBJ2-1): DSGVTQTPKHLITATGQRVTLRCSPRSGDLSVYWYQQSLDQGLQFLIQYYNGEERAKGNILERFSAQQFPDLHSELNLSSLELGDSALYFCASSVGLAGPYNEQFFGPGTRLTVL.

This clonotype has at least ten counts. The chain combines TRBV9 with TRBJ2-5; 7 nucleotides line up with TRBD2. The ends lost 7 bases at V and 4 bases at J; junction bases unmatched: 19. The CDR3 loop spans 17 amino acids. CDR1 and CDR2 (germline): SGDLS, YYNGEE. In DNA, the CDR3 is TGTGCCAGCGCACGACGGGGAGGGAGGGGATCCGGAGAGACCCAGTACTTC. Residues: CASARRGGRGSGETQYF.

This clonotype was observed many times. The chain has TRBV9 and TRBJ2-2; D is perhaps TRBD1 (6 bases). The CDR3 runs 15 residues. In germline, CDR1 is SGDLS, CDR2 YYNGEE. Trimming pared 3 bases from V and 1 base from J, leaving 10 bases between. CDR3 sequence reads: CASSAQGLNTGELFF. The CDR3 DNA reads TGTGCCAGCAGCGCACAGGGCCTGAACACCGGGGAGCTGTTTTTT. Complete variable domain (other parts from reference TRBV9 and TRBJ2-2): DSGVTQTPKHLITATGQRVTLRCSPRSGDLSVYWYQQSLDQGLQFLIQYYNGEERAKGNILERFSAQQFPDLHSELNLSSLELGDSALYFCASSAQGLNTGELFFGEGSRLTVL.

This clonotype was seen repeatedly, ten times or more. V usage is TRBV9 and J usage is TRBJ1-4; TRBD1 agrees at 7 bases. The germline V gene has CDR1 SGDLS and CDR2 YYNGEE. CDR3 size: 16 residues. V dropped 3 bases and J dropped 7; count of bases not matched to a gene: 12. The CDR3 nucleotides read TGTGCCAGCAGCGCCGGGACAGCCAGCCTTGTTGAAAAACTGTTTTTT. This encodes CASSAGTASLVEKLFF.

This clonotype was recorded many times. The rearrangement joins TRBV9 to TRBJ2-2, with D possibly being TRBD1 (6 bases). The germline V and J ends were trimmed by 0 bases and 6 bases, with 9 bases remaining between them. The germline V gene has CDR1 SGDLS and CDR2 YYNGEE. CDR3 length: 14 amino acids. The CDR3 spells CASSVERGSGELFF. The DNA of the CDR3 is TGTGCCAGCAGCGTAGAAAGGGGGTCCGGGGAGCTGTTTTTT.

There are many counts of this clonotype. The rearrangement uses TRBV9 and TRBJ1-2, with D uncertain. The V end was cut by 1 base, the J end by 5 bases, with 9 bases between. The CDR3 consists of 13 residues. Germline CDR1 reads SGDLS; CDR2 reads YYNGEE. The CDR3 DNA follows: TGTGCCAGCAGCGTATCATGGGCGTATGGCTACACCTTC. It codes for CASSVSWAYGYTF.

This clonotype was recorded many times. The chain employs TRBV9 and TRBJ2-1; possible D gene TRBD1, 5 bases. Looked up from germline, CDR1 is SGDLS and CDR2 is YYNGEE. Trimming removed 6 bases from V and 8 bases from J, with 12 bases in between. This CDR3 is 12 amino acids long. CDR3 bases: TGTGCCAGCAAGCTAGGGGAATATGAGCAGTTCTTC. Protein product: CASKLGEYEQFF.

V gene TRBV9 combines with J gene TRBJ2-6; D might be TRBD2 (6 bases). Trimming removed 3 bases from V and 3 bases from J, with 13 bases in between. The CDR3 is made up of 16 amino acids. Germline assignment: CDR1 SGDLS and CDR2 YYNGEE. The CDR3 nucleotides are TGTGCCAGCAGCGGCGGTGGGGGGTTTGGGGCCAACGTCCTGACTTTC. Amino acids: CASSGGGGFGANVLTF. Complete variable domain (other parts from reference TRBV9 and TRBJ2-6): DSGVTQTPKHLITATGQRVTLRCSPRSGDLSVYWYQQSLDQGLQFLIQYYNGEERAKGNILERFSAQQFPDLHSELNLSSLELGDSALYFCASSGGGGFGANVLTFGAGSRLTVL.

In this sample, this clonotype turned up many times. In nucleotides, the CDR3 is TGTGCCAGCAGCGTAGCCGCTAGCGGATACGAGCAGTACTTC. Protein: CASSVAASGYEQYF. The chain recombines TRBV9 with TRBJ2-7, with 7 bases lining up with TRBD2. This CDR3 region has 14 residues. Trimming took 0 bases from V and 4 from J; bases not matched to a gene: 4. Germline V gives CDR1 SGDLS, CDR2 YYNGEE.

This clonotype was recorded many times. The chain uses TRBV9 and TRBJ2-3; 7 nucleotides agree with TRBD1. Trimming cost V 3 bases and J 4 bases; bases outside gene matches: 11. Germline CDR1 reads SGDLS; CDR2 reads YYNGEE. The CDR3 has 16 residues. CDR3 in DNA: TGTGCCAGCAGCGCGCGACAGGGAGAGGTGGCAGATACGCAGTATTTT. It yields the protein CASSARQGEVADTQYF.

The table lists this clonotype with many counts. This chain uses TRBV9 with TRBJ2-1; tentative D call: TRBD2 (5 bases). Germline V gene sequence: CDR1 SGDLS, CDR2 YYNGEE. Trimming removed 4 bases at V and 1 base at J, with 15 bases between. The CDR3 is 16 residues long. CDR3 sequence: CASSPRARRSYNEQFF. The CDR3 DNA reads TGTGCCAGCAGCCCCCGGGCTAGGAGGTCCTACAATGAGCAGTTCTTC.

There are many counts of this clonotype. The V call is TRBV9, the J call TRBJ1-6; tentative D call: TRBD1 (6 bases). Deletions cut 4 bases from V and 13 bases from J, with 15 bases between. CDR3 length: 13 residues. CDR1 and CDR2 (germline): SGDLS, YYNGEE. CDR3 nucleotide sequence: TGTGCCAGCAGCCTCTCAGGGGTGTCGCCCCTCCACTTT. This encodes CASSLSGVSPLHF.

This clonotype is medium-sized (0.01 to 0.1%) within its sample. The chain joins TRBV4-2 to TRBJ2-5; 8 nucleotides match TRBD1. J lost 4 bases, V lost 0 bases, and 7 bases had no gene match. Germline-derived CDR1 and CDR2 are LGHNA and YNFKEQ. CDR3 length: 16 residues. CDR3 amino acids: CASSQETGGTRETQYF. CDR3 coding DNA: TGTGCCAGCAGCCAAGAAACAGGGGGGACAAGAGAGACCCAGTACTTC.

This clonotype was seen at least ten times. The chain recombines TRBV9 with TRBJ2-3; the match to TRBD2 covers 8 bases. This CDR3 comprises 16 residues. Trimming at V came to 2 bases and at J to 3 bases, leaving 8 bases not matched to a gene. From germline, CDR1 is SGDLS and CDR2 YYNGEE. The CDR3 bases are TGTGCCAGCAGCGTCATTACGGGGGGGGGGACAGATACGCAGTATTTT. As protein: CASSVITGGGTDTQYF.

Ten or more counts support this clonotype. The V gene is TRBV9, the J gene TRBJ2-2; D call uncertain. Trimming took 0 bases from V and 7 from J, leaving 7 bases between them. From germline, CDR1 is SGDLS and CDR2 YYNGEE. The CDR3 consists of 13 residues. CDR3 bases: TGTGCCAGCAGCGTAGAAAAGGTCGGGGAGCTGTTTTTT. Protein sequence: CASSVEKVGELFF.